This note documents a single T cell receptor beta chain sequence. This record belongs to a study of blood T cell repertoires in COVID-19. Sequenced by immunoSEQ multiplex PCR; TCRdb stores in-frame clones only, minus some. Of some 290,000 clones in the sample, around nine tenths were seen once. Trimming shortened V by 5 bases and J by 4 bases, and 23 bases separated the two germline ends. The CDR3 consists of 17 residues. Germline CDR1 reads SEHNR; CDR2 reads FQNEAQ (reference sequence). The V call is TRBV7-9, the J call TRBJ1-2; D might be TRBD1 (5 bases). The sequenced material came from PBMCs or T cells enriched from blood (not recorded which). This receptor was obtained from a woman in her twenties or thirties who had recovered from COVID-19. For the CDR3, the DNA is TGTGCCAGCAGCCCCCCGGTTAAGTTGGGGCAGAGCTATGGCTACACCTTC. Its translation: CASSPPVKLGQSYGYTF. Full variable domain (missing parts from reference TRBV7-9 and TRBJ1-2): DTGVSQNPRHKITKRGQNVTFRCDPISEHNRLYWYRQTLGQGPEFLTYFQNEAQLEKSRLLSDRFSAERPKGSFSTLEIQRTEQGDSAMYLCASSPPVKLGQSYGYTFGSGTRLTVV.